This TCR beta chain was identified during a study of OX40 agonist ivuxolimab in advanced cancers. Study context: Patients received the agonistic anti-OX40 (CD134) antibody ivuxolimab. Head and neck, renal cell, melanoma or hepatocellular carcinoma were the cancers that dose-escalation patients had. Under the entry rules, prior anti-PD-1, anti-PD-L1 or anti-CTLA-4 therapy was allowed, and 40% had some.

In regard to this clone: The antigen is undetermined.

General study findings and limits: Relative to CD4+ cells, CD8+ T cells on average had more expanded clones.

Profiling relied on immunoSEQ multiplex PCR, and the TCRdb table lists in-frame clones only, not all of them. The sample gives 71,000 or so clones, 90% to 95% of which show up once; roughly 2.2% is in the top ten. Germline CDR1 is SGHTA and CDR2 is FQGNSA. V shed 5 bases and J shed 15 bases, with 17 bases lying between them. The length of the CDR3 is 12 residues. This receptor was identified in an adult with an advanced solid tumor such as melanoma, head and neck, liver or kidney cancer. The material was CD4+ or CD8+ T cells sorted from blood, obtained in a trial of the OX40 agonist ivuxolimab. The J gene is TRBJ2-1, the V gene TRBV7-2; D might be TRBD2 (6 bases). The CDR3 here is CASSLTTSLWFF. CDR3 coding DNA: TGTGCCAGCAGCCTAACGACTAGTCTTTGGTTCTTC.